This TCR beta chain was documented in a study of blood T cell repertoires in COVID-19 (dated by TCRdb to between 2020 and 2021). Regarding the study in general: The collaborator samples originated in the United States, Italy and Spain and spanned the acute and convalescent phases of COVID-19. The repertoires were made available in a free public database intended to serve as a resource for research on the immune response to SARS-CoV-2. The prospective study material was composed of cDNA or gDNA derived from T cells, B-cell-depleted T cells, or PBMCs. HLA class I and class II types, where available, came from metadata supplied by the sample provider rather than from assay-based typing. Samples came from the ongoing ImmuneRACE study (first 160 participants) plus 1,254 subjects from 6 global collaborators. The dataset comprised deeply sampled blood TCRbeta repertoires from subjects exposed to, actively infected with, or recovered from COVID-19. Sample metadata almost always included a de-identified subject ID, COVID-19 status, age in years and sex.

What the research found in general, with its limitations: Clinical and demographic metadata were provided uncurated, with the amount varying by source and participant.

This clone has more than one count but fewer than ten. Its target antigen remains unknown. No much larger clone is present one base from it, and per-base qualities are unavailable. From the cysteine through the phenylalanine, the CDR3 covers 12 amino acids. CDR3 DNA only is kept here, 36 bases in frame from base 1. Trimming removed 4 bases from V and 11 bases from J, leaving 14 bases between the germline ends. Via the germline V gene, CDR1 is MNHEY and CDR2 SVGAGI. Participants in the prospective study were aged about 18 to 95 years, lived in under 30 United States geographic areas, and enrolled through a virtual design. To assign participants to cohorts, the prospective study relied on clinical history that participants themselves reported in a screening survey and a study questionnaire. Recovered participants in ImmuneRACE Cohort 3 were defined as having two consecutive negative NP/OP PCR tests, clearance from a healthcare professional, or resolution of symptoms. In the prospective study, whole blood, serum and a nasopharyngeal or oropharyngeal swab were collected from each participant by mobile phlebotomists. Participants in the prospective study had the option to provide additional blood draws and questionnaires over a 2-month period. Blood samples from the prospective study were shipped frozen or at room temperature prior to DNA extraction.

TCRbeta CDR3 regions were amplified from genomic DNA by means of the immunoSEQ Assay, a bias-controlled multiplex PCR. The published analysis was carried out like this. Within the assay, amplification of reference gene primers was used to estimate how many nucleated cells each sample contained. To quantify the absolute abundance of each unique TCRbeta CDR3 rearrangement, sequence reads were collapsed and filtered. For each sample, productive Simpson clonality was calculated as the square root of Simpson's diversity index across productive rearrangements. The clones in this table, taken by TCRdb from immuneACCESS, are in-frame only. Not every clone is retained; where verified, under half of the shortfall comes from an unresolved V gene, and the cause of the rest is unknown. The V and J calls and clone size are taken from that table; D and trimming were inferred from the DNA. The sample table lists 390,000 or so clones, roughly four fifths of them with a count of one. The ten largest clones add up to approximately 5% of the sample.

The source is a woman in her fifties or sixties who had recovered from COVID-19. The sequenced sample consisted of PBMCs or T cells enriched from blood (not recorded which). The sequence is built from TRBV6-5 and TRBJ1-1; the D gene lacks a confident call. The encoded CDR3 is CASSSPQQMAFF. The sequenced DNA is TGTGCCAGCAGTTCCCCCCAACAGATGGCTTTCTTT.